This T cell receptor (beta chain) stems from a study of T-cell reconstitution after alpha-beta-depleted transplantation in children. The table lists this clonotype with many counts. Unique molecular identifiers were incorporated during preparation of the TCRbeta library. TCRdb redid the calling of the PCR reads with MiXCR, one entry per CDR3 protein. The data contain roughly 200,000 distinct CDR3 sequences, less than 15% of them singletons. CDR1 is MDHEN, CDR2 SYDVKM, per germline. The V end was cut by 2 bases, the J end by 2 bases, with 10 bases between. The CDR3 totals 14 residues. This clonotype was sampled from a human donor who donated a stem cell graft to a child with acute lymphoblastic leukemia. The chain recombines TRBV28 with TRBJ2-7, with D tentatively TRBD2 (6 bases). The starting material was PBMCs from the stem cell graft donor, obtained from the stem cell graft. The CDR3: CASSLRGGTYEQYF. Here the CDR3 DNA reads TGTGCCAGCAGTTTAAGAGGCGGGACCTACGAGCAGTACTTC. The full variable domain, its missing parts supplied by reference TRBV28 and TRBJ2-7, is DVKVTQSSRYLVKRTGEKVFLECVQDMDHENMFWYRQDPGLGLRLIYFSYDVKMKEKGDIPEGYSVSREKKERFSLILESASTNQTSMYLCASSLRGGTYEQYFGPGTRLTVT.